These 6 T cell receptor beta chains were all obtained from the same sample, sequenced in a study of cytomegalovirus exposure and HLA in healthy donors. This PCR relied on a set of 60 Vbeta primers and 13 Jbeta primers. Here immunoSEQ multiplex PCR was the method, and the copy in TCRdb shows in-frame clones only, minus some. The table records 180,000 or so clones, roughly 75% of them present only once. The sequenced sample was PBMCs. These receptors were taken from a woman between 40 and 50 years old in good health and CMV-seropositive.

In this sample, this clone turned up once. The chain has TRBV7-9 and TRBJ1-1; weak D call: TRBD1 (6 bases). Germline V gene sequence: CDR1 SEHNR, CDR2 FQNEAQ (reference sequence). CDR3 length: 13 amino acids. V was cut by 5 bases and J by 4 bases, with 11 bases left in between. The CDR3 nucleotides read TGTGCCAGCAGCCCCCAGGGGTTCACTGAAGCTTTCTTT. It encodes CASSPQGFTEAFF. The whole variable domain, filled in from reference TRBV7-9 and TRBJ1-1, reads DTGVSQNPRHKITKRGQNVTFRCDPISEHNRLYWYRQTLGQGPEFLTYFQNEAQLEKSRLLSDRFSAERPKGSFSTLEIQRTEQGDSAMYLCASSPQGFTEAFFGQGTRLTVV.

V gene TRBV19 combines with J gene TRBJ2-2; D not resolved. The V gene's germline CDR1 is LNHDA and CDR2 SQIVND (reference sequence). The CDR3 totals 15 residues. Trimming removed 2 bases from V and 3 bases from J, with 10 bases in between. In nucleotides, the CDR3 is TGTGCCAGTAGTATAACGTCCGGTTACACCGGGGAGCTGTTTTTT. Its translation: CASSITSGYTGELFF.

The genes are TRBV9 and TRBJ1-4, with 8 positions matching TRBD1. The CDR3 covers 16 residues. Germline V gives CDR1 SGDLS, CDR2 YYNGEE. V was clipped by 3 bases and J by 4 bases; unmatched bases: 8. CDR3 bases: TGTGCCAGCAGCGCTAACCAGGGGGCGCGTAATGAAAAACTGTTTTTT. Its protein is CASSANQGARNEKLFF.

This clone has only one observation. In nucleotides, the CDR3 is TGTGCCAGCAGACGGGGACAGGGCCCTTTGGGCACTGAAGCTTTCTTT. This codes for CASRRGQGPLGTEAFF. The V call is TRBV28, the J call TRBJ1-1, with 9 bases aligning to TRBD1. J gave up 4 bases and V 6 bases, and 12 bases lay outside the gene matches. CDR1 and CDR2 from the germline V gene are MDHEN and SYDVKM. This CDR3 is 16 amino acids long.

This sequence joins TRBV21-1 and TRBJ1-3; TRBD1 was called by the table and not checked on the DNA. TRBV21-1 is noted as a pseudogene. The CDR3 consists of 14 residues. The CDR3 nucleotides read TGTGCCAGCAGCAGCCGGGACATTGGAAACACCATATATTTT. Encoded protein: CASSSRDIGNTIYF.

V is TRBV7-2 and J is TRBJ2-5; 9 positions match TRBD1. The J call may not be correct, given that the DNA end is closer to TRBJ2-7. Germline-derived CDR1 and CDR2 are SGHTA and FQGNSA. The CDR3 consists of 16 residues. The CDR3 loop is CASSLGGQGRTYEQYF. CDR3 in DNA: TGTGCCAGCAGCTTAGGGGGACAGGGTAGAACCTACGAGCAGTACTTC.